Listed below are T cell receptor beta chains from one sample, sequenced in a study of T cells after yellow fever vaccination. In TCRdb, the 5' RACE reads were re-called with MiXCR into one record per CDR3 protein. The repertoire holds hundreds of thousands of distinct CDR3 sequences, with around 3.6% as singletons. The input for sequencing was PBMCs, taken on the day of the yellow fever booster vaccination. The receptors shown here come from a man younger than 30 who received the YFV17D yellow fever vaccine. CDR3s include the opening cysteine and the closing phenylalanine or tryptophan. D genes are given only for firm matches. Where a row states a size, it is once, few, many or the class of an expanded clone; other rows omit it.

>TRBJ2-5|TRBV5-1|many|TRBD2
TGCGCCAGCAGCTTTGGACTAGCGGGGGAAGAGACCCAGTACTTC
CASSFGLAGEETQYF
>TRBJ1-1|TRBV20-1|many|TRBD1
TGCAGCGGAGCCCGAACCGGGACAGGGAACACTGAAGCTTTCTTT
CSGARTGTGNTEAFF
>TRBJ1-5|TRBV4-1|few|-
TGCGCCAGCAGCCATGGGGGTAGCAATCAGCCCCAGCATTTT
CASSHGGSNQPQHF
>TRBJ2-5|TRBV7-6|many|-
TGTGCCAGCAGCTTAGCTTCGACAGGTAGAGAGACCCAGTACTTC
CASSLASTGRETQYF
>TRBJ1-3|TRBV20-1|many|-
TGCAGTGCTAGAGATGCTAGGGACTCTGGAAACACCATATATTTT
CSARDARDSGNTIYF
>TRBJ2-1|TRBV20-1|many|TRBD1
TGCAGTGCTCCCTCGCTGGGACAGGGGACCTACAATGAGCAGTTCTTC
CSAPSLGQGTYNEQFF
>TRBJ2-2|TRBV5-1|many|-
TGCGCCAGCAGCCTCGGCGAAGGGTTCGGGGAGCTGTTTTTT
CASSLGEGFGELFF
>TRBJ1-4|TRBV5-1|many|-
TGCGCCAGCAGCTCCCCGGAGGACAGTCGGGAAAAACTGTTTTTT
CASSSPEDSREKLFF
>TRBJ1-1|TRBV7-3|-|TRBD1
TGTGCCAGCAGCTCCCAACCGGGACAGACCACTGAAGCTTTCTTT
CASSSQPGQTTEAFF
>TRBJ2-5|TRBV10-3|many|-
TGTGCCATCAGTGATGGGTCCTTGGGTCGAGAGACCCAGTACTTC
CAISDGSLGRETQYF
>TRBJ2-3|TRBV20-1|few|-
TGCAGTGCTAGACCCGGGGGACCATCTTACACAGATACGCAGTATTTT
CSARPGGPSYTDTQYF
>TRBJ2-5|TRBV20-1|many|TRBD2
TGCAGTGCTAGAGATGATGGGGCTAGCGGGGTTCCGGCGGAGACCCAGTACTTC
CSARDDGASGVPAETQYF
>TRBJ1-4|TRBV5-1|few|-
TGCGCCAGCAGTCATGGGTCTTCAACTAATGAAAAACTGTTTTTT
CASSHGSSTNEKLFF
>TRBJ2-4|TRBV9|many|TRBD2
TGTGCCAGCAGCGTAACCGGGGGGGCACCAAACATTCAGTACTTC
CASSVTGGAPNIQYF
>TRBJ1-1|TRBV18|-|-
TGTGCCAGCTCACCACGGGAGGAGACGAACACTGAAGCTTTCTTT
CASSPREETNTEAFF
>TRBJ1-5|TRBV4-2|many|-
TGTGCCAGCAGCCAAGATCGGCGGGTTCGGCAGCCCCAGCATTTT
CASSQDRRVRQPQHF
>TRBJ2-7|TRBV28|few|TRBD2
TGTGCCAGCAGGACTCTAGCGGGGGGCTTCCGGGAGCAGTACTTC
CASRTLAGGFREQYF
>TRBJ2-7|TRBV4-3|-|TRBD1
TGCGCCAGCAGCCAAGCCCTCCGGACAGGGGACTCCTACGAGCAGTACTTC
CASSQALRTGDSYEQYF
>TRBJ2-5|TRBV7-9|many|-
TGTGCCAGCAGCATGGACCCCGGGACGGGCCCAAAACCGGACGTCCACGTCGGAGAGACCCAGTACTTC
CASSMDPGTGPKPDVHVGETQYF
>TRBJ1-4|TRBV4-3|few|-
TGCGCCAGCAGCCAATTCGGGGGTTTGGGTGAAAAACTGTTTTTT
CASSQFGGLGEKLFF
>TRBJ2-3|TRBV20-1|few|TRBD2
TGCAGTGCTAGAAAACGGGGGGGCCTTGGAGATACGCAGTATTTT
CSARKRGGLGDTQYF
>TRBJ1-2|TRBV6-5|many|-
TGTGCCAGCAGTCAAACTGACTATGGCTACACCTTC
CASSQTDYGYTF
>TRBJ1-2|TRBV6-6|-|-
TGTGCCAGCAGTGACCAGGGGATCTATGGCTACACCTTC
CASSDQGIYGYTF
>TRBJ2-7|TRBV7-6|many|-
TGTGCCAGCAGCTTACAGGGGGGGCGCGACGAGCAGTACTTC
CASSLQGGRDEQYF
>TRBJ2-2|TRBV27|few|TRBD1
TGTGCCAGCAGTTTCGGGCGCCAGGGGGCCCCCGGCGGGGAGCTGTTTTTT
CASSFGRQGAPGGELFF
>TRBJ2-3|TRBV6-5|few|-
TGTGCCAGCAGTTACTCGGTGGGCGGGGTGATCACAGATACGCAGTATTTT
CASSYSVGGVITDTQYF
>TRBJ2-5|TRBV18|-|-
TGTGCCAGCTCACCCGTCCCGGGAAGGGCGGAAAGAAAAGAGACCCAGTACTTC
CASSPVPGRAERKETQYF
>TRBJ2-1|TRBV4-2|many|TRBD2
TGTGCCAGCAGCCAATTGCGGGGGGACTACAATGAGCAGTTCTTC
CASSQLRGDYNEQFF
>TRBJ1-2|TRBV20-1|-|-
TGCAGTGCTAGAGATTGGTCAGGGCAAGGCTACACCTTC
CSARDWSGQGYTF
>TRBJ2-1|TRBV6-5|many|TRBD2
TGTGCCAGCAGTTTCCTAGCGGGGGAACTCAATGAGCAGTTCTTC
CASSFLAGELNEQFF
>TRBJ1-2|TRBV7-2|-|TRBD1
TGTGGGACAGGGAGTACCTATGGCTACACCTTC
CGTGSTYGYTF
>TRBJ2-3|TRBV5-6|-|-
TGTACCAGCAGCTTGGGCGGAACCCGCACAGATACGCAGTATTTT
CTSSLGGTRTDTQYF
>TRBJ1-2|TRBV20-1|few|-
TGCAGTGCTAGTAGGGCAGGCTATGGCTACACCTTC
CSASRAGYGYTF
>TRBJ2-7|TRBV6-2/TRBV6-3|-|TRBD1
TGTGCCAGCAGATTTACAGGGGGAGGCTCCTACGAGCAGTACTTC
CASRFTGGGSYEQYF
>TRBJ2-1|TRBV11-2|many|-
TGTGCCAGCAGCTTAACGGGGGCCTCACATCTCGGGCAGTTCTTC
CASSLTGASHLGQFF
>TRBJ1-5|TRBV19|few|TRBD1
TGTGCCAGTAGCTCGGACAGGGAGGGGAGCAATCAGCCCCAGCATTTT
CASSSDREGSNQPQHF
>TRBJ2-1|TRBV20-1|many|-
TGCAGTGCTAGGTTGGTTAGAACAGGGACCTACAATGAGCAGTTCTTC
CSARLVRTGTYNEQFF
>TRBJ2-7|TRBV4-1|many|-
TGCGCCAGCAGCCTCCTCGGGTCGGGGGCCGCGACCTCCTACGAGCAGTACTTC
CASSLLGSGAATSYEQYF
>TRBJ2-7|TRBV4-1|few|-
TGCGCCAGCAGCCACCGAGGAGTGGGGGGCCACGAGCAGTACTTC
CASSHRGVGGHEQYF
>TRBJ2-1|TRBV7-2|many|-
TGTGCCGGCTCTTCAGGGTTTTCACAGTTCTTC
CAGSSGFSQFF
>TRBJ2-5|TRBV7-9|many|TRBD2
TGTGCCAGCAGCCAGAGCGGGGGAGAGACCCAGTACTTC
CASSQSGGETQYF
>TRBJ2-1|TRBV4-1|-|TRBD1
TGCGCCAGCAGCCAAGAAGGACAGGGGGCTTACAATGAGCAGTTCTTC
CASSQEGQGAYNEQFF
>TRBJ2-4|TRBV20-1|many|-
TGCAGTGCTAGTGACTTAGCCAAAAACATTCAGTACTTC
CSASDLAKNIQYF
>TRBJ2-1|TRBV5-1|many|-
TGCGCCAGCAGCTTGGGAATTCTGGCGGTAGATTACAATGAGCAGTTCTTC
CASSLGILAVDYNEQFF
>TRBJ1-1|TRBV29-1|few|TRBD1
TGCAGCGCCCAAGGACAGGTGAACACTGAAGCTTTCTTT
CSAQGQVNTEAFF
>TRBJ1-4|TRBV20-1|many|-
TGCAGTGCTAGACACCCAGGGCGGGGAGATGAAAAACTGTTTTTT
CSARHPGRGDEKLFF
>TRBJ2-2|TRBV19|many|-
TGTGCCAGTAGTATCCGGCCCGTGAACACCGGGGAGCTGTTTTTT
CASSIRPVNTGELFF
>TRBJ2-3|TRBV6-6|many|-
TGTGCCAGCAGCTCAGCGAGGACATCGACGCAGTATTTT
CASSSARTSTQYF
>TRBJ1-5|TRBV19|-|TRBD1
TGTGCCAGTAGTCCGACAGGGCACAATCAGCCCCAGCATTTT
CASSPTGHNQPQHF
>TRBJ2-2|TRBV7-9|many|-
TGTGCCAGCAGCTTCTGGGAGGCCGGGGAGCTGTTTTTT
CASSFWEAGELFF
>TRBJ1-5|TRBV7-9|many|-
TGTGCCAGCAGCTTTAGTCATCAGCCCCAGCATTTT
CASSFSHQPQHF
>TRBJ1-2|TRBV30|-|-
TGTGCCTGGAGTTCCCTCGCGACGGACTATGGCTACACCTTC
CAWSSLATDYGYTF
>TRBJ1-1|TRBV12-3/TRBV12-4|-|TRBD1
TGTGCCAGTAGACAGGGGTGGAACACTGAAGCTTTCTTT
CASRQGWNTEAFF
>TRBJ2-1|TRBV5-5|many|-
TGTGCCAGCAGCTCCACTAAAGGGCTGGGCTCCTACAATGAGCAGTTCTTC
CASSSTKGLGSYNEQFF
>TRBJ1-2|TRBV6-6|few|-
TGTGCCAGCCGGGGAGGGGAACAGGGAGTCTATGGCTACACCTTC
CASRGGEQGVYGYTF